This TCR beta chain was captured in a study of CD8+ T cells in alopecia areata. For the study at large: Tofacitinib was taken orally by treated patients, and the dose was 5 to 10 mg twice daily.

With 4 bases removed from V and 0 bases from J, the gap between germline ends came to 15 bases. The germline CDR1 and CDR2 sequences are SGHAT and FQNNGV. CDR3 length equals 16 residues. RNA was extracted and reverse transcribed into cDNA as the sequencing template. Profiled with immunoSEQ multiplex PCR; TCRdb holds only in-frame clones, not every one. The table lists hundreds of thousands of clones, 45% to 70% of them singletons. The treatment was: oral pan-JAK inhibitor, 5-10 mg twice daily. This clone was counted only a few times. This chain joins TRBV11-2 and TRBJ1-1; a possible D gene is TRBD1 (5 bases). The receptor was isolated from a human donor with alopecia areata. Sequences were derived from CD4+ T cells sorted from blood, sampled at approximately week 52, from a patient treated with tofacitinib. For the CDR3, the DNA is TGTGCCAGCAGCTGGAGGGGCGACAGAATGAACACTGAAGCTTTCTTT. This sequence encodes CASSWRGDRMNTEAFF.